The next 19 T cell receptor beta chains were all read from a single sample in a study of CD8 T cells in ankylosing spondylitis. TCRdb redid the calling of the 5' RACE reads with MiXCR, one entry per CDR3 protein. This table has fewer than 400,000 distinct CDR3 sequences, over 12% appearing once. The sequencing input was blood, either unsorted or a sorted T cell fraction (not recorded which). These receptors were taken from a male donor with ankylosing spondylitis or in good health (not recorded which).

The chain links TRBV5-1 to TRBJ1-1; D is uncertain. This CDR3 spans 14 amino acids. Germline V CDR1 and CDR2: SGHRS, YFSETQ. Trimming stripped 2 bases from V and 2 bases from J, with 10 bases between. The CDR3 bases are TGCGCCAGCAGCTTCCAGGATTTCAACACTGAAGCTTTCTTT. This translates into CASSFQDFNTEAFF.

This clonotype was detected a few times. CDR3 DNA: TGTGCCACCAGTGATTCGCTAGCGGGGGTGAGAAATGAGCAGTTCTTC. It codes for CATSDSLAGVRNEQFF. The genes are TRBV24-1 and TRBJ2-1; 10 nucleotides agree with TRBD2. This CDR3 is 16 amino acids long. Trimming cost V 2 bases and J 7 bases; bases outside gene matches: 7. Looked up from germline, CDR1 is KGHDR and CDR2 is SFDVKD.

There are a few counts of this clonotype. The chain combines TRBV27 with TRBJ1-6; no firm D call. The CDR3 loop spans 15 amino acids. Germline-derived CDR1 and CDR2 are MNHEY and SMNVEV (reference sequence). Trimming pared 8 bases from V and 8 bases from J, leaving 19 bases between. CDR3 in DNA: TGTGCCAGCGCTATAGGTCACGGATCGTATTCACCCCTCCACTTT. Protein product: CASAIGHGSYSPLHF.

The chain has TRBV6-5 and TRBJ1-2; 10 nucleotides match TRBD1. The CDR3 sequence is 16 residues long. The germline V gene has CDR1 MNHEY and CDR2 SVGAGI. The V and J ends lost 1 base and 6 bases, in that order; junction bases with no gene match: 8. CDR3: CASSYFTGTGAHGYTF. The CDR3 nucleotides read TGTGCCAGCAGTTACTTTACGGGGACAGGGGCACATGGCTACACCTTC.

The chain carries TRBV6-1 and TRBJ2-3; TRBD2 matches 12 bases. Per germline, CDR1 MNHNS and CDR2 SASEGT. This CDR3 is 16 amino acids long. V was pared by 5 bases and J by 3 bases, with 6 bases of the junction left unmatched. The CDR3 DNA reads TGTGCCAGCAGTCGACTAGCGGGAGTATCTACAGATACGCAGTATTTT. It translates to CASSRLAGVSTDTQYF.

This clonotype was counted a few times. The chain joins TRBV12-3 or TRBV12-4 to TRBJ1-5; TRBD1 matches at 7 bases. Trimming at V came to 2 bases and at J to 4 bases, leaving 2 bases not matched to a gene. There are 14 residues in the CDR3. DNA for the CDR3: TGTGCCAGCAGTTTAAGGGGGCAGAATCAGCCCCAGCATTTT. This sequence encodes CASSLRGQNQPQHF.

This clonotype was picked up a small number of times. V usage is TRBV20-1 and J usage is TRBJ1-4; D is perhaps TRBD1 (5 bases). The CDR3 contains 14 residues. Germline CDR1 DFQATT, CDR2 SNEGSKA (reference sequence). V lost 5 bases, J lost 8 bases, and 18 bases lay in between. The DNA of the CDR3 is TGCAGTGCTCTGGACTGGGGCCGAGGGGAAAAACTGTTTTTT. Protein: CSALDWGRGEKLFF.

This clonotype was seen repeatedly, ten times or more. This CDR3 reads CASIPLAGAPPTHSYNEQFF. The CDR3, as DNA: TGTGCCAGCATTCCTCTAGCGGGGGCCCCGCCTACACACTCCTACAATGAGCAGTTCTTC. J is TRBJ2-1 and V is TRBV12-3 or TRBV12-4; 10 bases match TRBD2. The CDR3 is made up of 20 amino acids. V trimming: 7 bases; J trimming: 0 bases; junction bases outside the gene matches: 18.

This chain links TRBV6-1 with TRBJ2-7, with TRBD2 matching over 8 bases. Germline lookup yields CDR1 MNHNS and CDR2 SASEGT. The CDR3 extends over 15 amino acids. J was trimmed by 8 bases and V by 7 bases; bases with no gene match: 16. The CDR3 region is CASISPTSGAAKQYF. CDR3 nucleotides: TGTGCCAGCATATCTCCTACTAGCGGAGCTGCGAAGCAGTACTTC.

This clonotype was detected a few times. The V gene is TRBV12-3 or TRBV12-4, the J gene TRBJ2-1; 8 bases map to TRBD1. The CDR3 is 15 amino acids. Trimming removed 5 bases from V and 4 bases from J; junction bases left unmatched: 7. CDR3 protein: CASSPGRGPYNEQFF. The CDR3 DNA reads TGTGCCAGCAGTCCCGGCAGGGGGCCTTACAATGAGCAGTTCTTC.

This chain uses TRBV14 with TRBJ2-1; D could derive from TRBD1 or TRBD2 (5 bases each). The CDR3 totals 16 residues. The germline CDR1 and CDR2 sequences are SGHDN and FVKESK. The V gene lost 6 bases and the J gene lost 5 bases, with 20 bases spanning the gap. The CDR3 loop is CASSPLRGRRDNEQFF. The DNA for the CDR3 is TGTGCCAGCAGTCCCCTCCGGGGCCGGCGGGACAATGAGCAGTTCTTC.

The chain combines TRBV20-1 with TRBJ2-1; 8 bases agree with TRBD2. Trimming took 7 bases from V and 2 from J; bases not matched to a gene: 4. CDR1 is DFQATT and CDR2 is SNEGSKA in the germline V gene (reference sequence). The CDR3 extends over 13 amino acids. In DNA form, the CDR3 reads TGCAGTGGGTCTAGCGGGCCCTACAATGAGCAGTTCTTC. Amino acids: CSGSSGPYNEQFF.

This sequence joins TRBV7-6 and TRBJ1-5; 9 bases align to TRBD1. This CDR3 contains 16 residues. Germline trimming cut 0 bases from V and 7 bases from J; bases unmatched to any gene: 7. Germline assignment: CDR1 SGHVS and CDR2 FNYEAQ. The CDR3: CASSLAWDRVGQPQHF. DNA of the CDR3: TGTGCCAGCAGCTTAGCTTGGGACAGGGTTGGACAGCCCCAGCATTTT.

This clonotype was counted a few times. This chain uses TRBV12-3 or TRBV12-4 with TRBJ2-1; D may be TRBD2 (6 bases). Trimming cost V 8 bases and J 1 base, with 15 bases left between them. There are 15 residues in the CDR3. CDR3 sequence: CASGYSGTSYNEQFF. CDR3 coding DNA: TGTGCCAGCGGTTACTCAGGGACTTCCTACAATGAGCAGTTCTTC.

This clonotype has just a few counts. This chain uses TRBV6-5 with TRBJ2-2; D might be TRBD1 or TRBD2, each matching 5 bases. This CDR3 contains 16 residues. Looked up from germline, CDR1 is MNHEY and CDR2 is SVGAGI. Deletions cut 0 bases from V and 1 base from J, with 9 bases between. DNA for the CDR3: TGTGCCAGCAGTTACTCCGGGGCTCTGAACACCGGGGAGCTGTTTTTT. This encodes CASSYSGALNTGELFF.

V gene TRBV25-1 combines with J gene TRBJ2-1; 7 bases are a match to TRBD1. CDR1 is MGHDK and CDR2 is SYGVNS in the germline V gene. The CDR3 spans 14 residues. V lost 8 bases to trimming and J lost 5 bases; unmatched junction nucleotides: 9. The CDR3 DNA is TGTGCCAGCCGAAGACAGGGATGGCACAATGAGCAGTTCTTC. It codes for CASRRQGWHNEQFF.

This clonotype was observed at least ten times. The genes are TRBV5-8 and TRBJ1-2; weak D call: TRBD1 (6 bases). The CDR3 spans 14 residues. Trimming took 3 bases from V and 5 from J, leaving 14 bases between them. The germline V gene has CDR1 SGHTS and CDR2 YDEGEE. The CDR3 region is CASSWGTLRYGYTF. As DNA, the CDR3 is TGTGCCAGCAGCTGGGGGACACTGAGATATGGCTACACCTTC.

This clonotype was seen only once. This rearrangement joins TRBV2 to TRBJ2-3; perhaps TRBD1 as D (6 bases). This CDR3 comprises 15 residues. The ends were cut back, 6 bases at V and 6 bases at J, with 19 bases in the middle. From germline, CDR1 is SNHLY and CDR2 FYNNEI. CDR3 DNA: TGTGCCAGCAGCCGGACAGTTTCCACCACGGATACGCAGTATTTT. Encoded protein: CASSRTVSTTDTQYF.

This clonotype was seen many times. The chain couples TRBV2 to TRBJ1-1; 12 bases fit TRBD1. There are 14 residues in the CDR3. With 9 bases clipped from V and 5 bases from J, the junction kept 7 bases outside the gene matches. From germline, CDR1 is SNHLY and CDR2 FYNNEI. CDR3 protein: CARWDRGRDTEAFF. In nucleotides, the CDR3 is TGTGCCAGATGGGACAGGGGGCGGGATACTGAAGCTTTCTTT.